This TCR beta chain appears in the sequencing data of a study of cytomegalovirus exposure and HLA in healthy donors. Study outcomes and limitations: By a later analysis, the bulk of CMV-associated TCR beta chains appeared HLA-restricted. Most of the TCR beta V segments (in an earlier analysis) were productive either about 87% or about 30% of the time. A few chains tied to CMV proved CMV antigen-specific in vitro.

CDR1 is SSHAT, CDR2 FNYEAQ, per germline (reference sequence). The CDR3 loop spans 16 amino acids. With regard to this clone: The antigen is not known. A junction boundary mismatches the germline segment, possibly from a read error.

The PCR ran on 60 Vbeta and 13 Jbeta primers. Libraries were prepared by immunoSEQ multiplex PCR; TCRdb keeps only in-frame clonotypes and omits some of them. Its listing shows around 50,000 clones. The V call is TRBV7-7, the J call TRBJ2-2; 8 bases align to TRBD2. Sequenced: PBMCs. The source of this sequence is a woman aged 35 to 49 in good health and CMV-seronegative. DNA for the CDR3: TGTGCTAGCAGCCCCCCTAGCGGGTCGAACACCGGGGAGCTGTTTTTT. Its translation is CASSPPSGSNTGELFF.